This TCR beta chain was recovered during a study of cytomegalovirus exposure and HLA in healthy donors. Germline V gene data show CDR1 as SGDLS and CDR2 as YYNGEE. With 2 bases removed from V and 4 bases from J, the gap between germline ends came to 9 bases. This CDR3 is built from 13 residues. The primer mix had 60 Vbeta and 13 Jbeta primers. TCRdb keeps only in-frame clones here, not all; method: immunoSEQ multiplex PCR. The sample lists about 110,000 clones, around 77% occurring once. This sequence originates from a woman aged 40 to 55 in good health and CMV-seropositive. Sequenced material: PBMCs. V is TRBV9 and J is TRBJ1-2; TRBD1 is a possible D gene (5 bases). As DNA, the CDR3 is TGTGCCAGCAGCGTGGGAGGGACCTATGGCTACACCTTC. Amino acid sequence: CASSVGGTYGYTF.